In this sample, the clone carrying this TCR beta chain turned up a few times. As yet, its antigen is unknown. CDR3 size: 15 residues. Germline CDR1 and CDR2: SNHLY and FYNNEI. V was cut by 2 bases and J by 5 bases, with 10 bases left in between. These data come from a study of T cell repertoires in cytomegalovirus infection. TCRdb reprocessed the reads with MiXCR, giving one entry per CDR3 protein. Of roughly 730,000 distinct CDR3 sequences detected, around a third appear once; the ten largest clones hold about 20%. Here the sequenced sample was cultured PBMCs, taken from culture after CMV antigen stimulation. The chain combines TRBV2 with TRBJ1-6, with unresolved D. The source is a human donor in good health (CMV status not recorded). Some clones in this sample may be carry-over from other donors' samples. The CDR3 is CASSEMVANNSPLHF. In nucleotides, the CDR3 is TGTGCCAGCAGTGAAATGGTTGCGAATAATTCACCCCTCCACTTT.